Sequencing of this TCR beta chain was carried out in a study of radiotherapy plus CTLA-4 blockade in lung cancer. Repertoires were generated with immunoSEQ multiplex PCR, while TCRdb's copy carries only in-frame clones and drops some. The repertoire consists of about 68,000 clones, with 79% occurring once and the leading ten covering 10%. Concerning this clone: Its matching antigen is unknown.

Findings and caveats of the study: Clones of tumor-derived TCRs expanded in blood after radiotherapy plus ipilimumab.

Germline assignment: CDR1 KGHSH and CDR2 LQKENI. This CDR3 is 16 amino acids long. V was clipped by 3 bases and J by 2 bases, with 16 bases between them. The receptor was isolated from a human donor with non-small cell lung cancer who had a complete response to radiotherapy plus ipilimumab. Sequenced material: peripheral blood, taken from a patient treated with radiotherapy plus ipilimumab. The chain has TRBV18 and TRBJ1-1; D not certain. CDR3 DNA sequence: TGTGCCAGCTCACCTTGGACGGAATCGAGTAACACTGAAGCTTTCTTT. It yields the protein CASSPWTESSNTEAFF.